The 27 T cell receptor beta chains presented below share a single source sample, sequenced in a study of cytomegalovirus exposure and HLA in healthy donors. The PCR contained 60 Vbeta and 13 Jbeta primers. Method: immunoSEQ multiplex PCR; TCRdb's copy keeps in-frame clones and lacks some. The table includes 100,000 to 120,000 clones, around 79% detected once. What was sequenced was PBMCs. The receptors here all came from a woman aged 25 to 45 in good health and CMV-seronegative.

The genes are TRBV19 and TRBJ2-7; TRBD2 is a possible D gene (5 bases). The germline V gene encodes CDR1 LNHDA and CDR2 SQIVND (reference sequence). The CDR3 loop spans 14 amino acids. Trimming shortened V by 7 bases and J by 1 base, and 14 bases separated the two germline ends. Written as DNA, the CDR3 is TGTGCCAGTACCCTAGGTCCGGGATCCTACGAGCAGTACTTC. Residues: CASTLGPGSYEQYF. Looking up the rest from reference TRBV19 and TRBJ2-7 gives the full variable domain: DGGITQSPKYLFRKEGQNVTLSCEQNLNHDAMYWYRQDPGQGLRLIYYSQIVNDFQKGDIAEGYSVSREKKESFPLTVTSAQKNPTAFYLCASTLGPGSYEQYFGPGTRLTVT.

The chain couples TRBV5-4 to TRBJ2-5; D is possibly TRBD2 (6 bases). CDR3 size: 15 residues. Germline values: CDR1 SGHNT, CDR2 YYREEE (reference sequence). The V gene lost 3 bases and the J gene lost 1 base, with 13 bases spanning the gap. The CDR3 DNA sequence: TGTGCCAGCAGCTCCGTCGCGGGATCCCAAGAGACCCAGTACTTC. It translates to CASSSVAGSQETQYF.

This clone was counted only a few times. The gene calls are TRBV6-5 and TRBJ1-1; possibly TRBD1 for D (5 bases). V dropped 6 bases and J dropped 1 base, with 15 bases sitting between them. The germline gives CDR1 MNHEY, CDR2 SVGAGI. The CDR3 sequence is 15 residues long. CDR3 sequence (DNA): TGTGCCAGCAGCCGCGGGACCGTGGGGAACACTGAAGCTTTCTTT. Its protein product is CASSRGTVGNTEAFF.

This chain connects TRBV7-7 to TRBJ1-1, with 9 bases lining up with TRBD1. V was clipped by 5 bases and J by 4 bases; unmatched bases: 5. Germline lookup yields CDR1 SSHAT and CDR2 FNYEAQ (reference sequence). CDR3 size: 14 residues. CDR3 in amino acids: CASSPGQGSTEAFF. CDR3 in DNA: TGTGCCAGCAGCCCCGGACAGGGGAGCACTGAAGCTTTCTTT.

The chain uses TRBV28 and TRBJ1-1, with D unresolved. Germline assignment: CDR1 MDHEN and CDR2 SYDVKM. The CDR3 loop spans 18 amino acids. Trimming removed 5 bases from V and 1 base from J, with 23 bases in between. CDR3 nucleotide sequence: TGTGCCAGCAGTCTGCCCCTCCCTACCCTAGACCCGAACACTGAAGCTTTCTTT. The encoded protein is CASSLPLPTLDPNTEAFF.

The chain is built from TRBV5-4 and TRBJ2-3; D is perhaps TRBD2 (7 bases). Trimming pared 5 bases from V and 4 bases from J, leaving 17 bases between. The CDR3 is 15 amino acids. Germline values: CDR1 SGHNT, CDR2 YYREEE (reference sequence). CDR3 in amino acids: CASRPEGGPSDTQYF. Written as DNA, the CDR3 is TGTGCCAGCAGGCCTGAGGGGGGGCCCTCAGATACGCAGTATTTT.

This clone was seen once. The V and J genes are TRBV5-6 and TRBJ2-6; 9 nucleotides line up with TRBD2. Trimming cost V 1 base and J 0 bases; bases outside gene matches: 8. This CDR3 comprises 19 residues. Germline V gene data show CDR1 as SGHDT and CDR2 as YYEEEE. The CDR3: CASSLIAGVSYSGANVLTF. The CDR3 coding sequence is TGTGCCAGCAGCTTGATAGCGGGGGTTTCCTACTCTGGGGCCAACGTCCTGACTTTC.

The genes are TRBV5-4 and TRBJ1-1; tentative D call: TRBD1 (6 bases). The CDR3 consists of 15 residues. Germline loops: CDR1 SGHNT, CDR2 YYREEE (reference sequence). V dropped 4 bases and J dropped 1 base, with 14 bases sitting between them. The CDR3 reads CASSATGIRNTEAFF. The CDR3 nucleotides read TGTGCCAGCAGCGCGACAGGAATTAGGAACACTGAAGCTTTCTTT. Filled out from reference TRBV5-4 and TRBJ1-1, the complete variable domain reads ETGVTQSPTHLIKTRGQQVTLRCSSQSGHNTVSWYQQALGQGPQFIFQYYREEENGRGNFPPRFSGLQFPNYSSELNVNALELDDSALYLCASSATGIRNTEAFFGQGTRLTVV.

This clone was counted a few times. The chain combines TRBV2 with TRBJ2-5, with D possibly TRBD2 on 6 matching bases. The CDR3 is 13 residues long. Between the trimmed V and J ends, which lost 6 bases and 1 base, there was a span of 9 bases. Germline V gives CDR1 SNHLY, CDR2 FYNNEI. The CDR3, as DNA: TGTGCCAGCAGCCGGGGGATCCAAGAGACCCAGTACTTC. Translation gives CASSRGIQETQYF. Complete variable domain (other parts from reference TRBV2 and TRBJ2-5): EPEVTQTPSHQVTQMGQEVILRCVPISNHLYFYWYRQILGQKVEFLVSFYNNEISEKSEIFDDQFSVERPDGSNFTLKIRSTKLEDSAMYFCASSRGIQETQYFGPGTRLLVL.

V and J are TRBV2 and TRBJ1-1, with TRBD1 as a possible D gene (5 bases). V was trimmed by 3 bases and J by 0 bases, leaving 11 bases between them. The CDR3 totals 15 residues. In germline, CDR1 is SNHLY, CDR2 FYNNEI. CDR3 protein: CASSEQQGLNTEAFF. The CDR3 coding sequence is TGTGCCAGCAGTGAGCAGCAGGGATTGAACACTGAAGCTTTCTTT.

This chain links TRBV2 with TRBJ1-5; D is unclear. V was clipped by 1 base and J by 1 base, with 11 bases between them. The CDR3 is made up of 16 amino acids. Germline V CDR1 and CDR2: SNHLY, FYNNEI. The CDR3 DNA follows: TGTGCCAGCAGTGAAGACTTAATCGGGAGCAATCAGCCCCAGCATTTT. Translated, it gives CASSEDLIGSNQPQHF.

The sample holds a few counts of this clone. The chain recombines TRBV4-2 with TRBJ1-1, with 8 bases that match TRBD1. The V gene's germline CDR1 is LGHNA and CDR2 YNFKEQ. V dropped 3 bases and J dropped 12; count of bases not matched to a gene: 6. CDR3 length: 12 amino acids. The CDR3 sequence: CASSHYGQGPFF. The CDR3 nucleotides are TGTGCCAGCAGCCACTACGGACAGGGACCTTTCTTT.

CDR3 loop: CASSLATGQETQYF. The CDR3 DNA is TGTGCCAGCAGTTTGGCCACAGGCCAAGAGACCCAGTACTTC. V usage is TRBV28 and J usage is TRBJ2-5, with D maybe TRBD1 (5 bases). Trimming pared 3 bases from V and 1 base from J, leaving 9 bases between. From germline, CDR1 is MDHEN and CDR2 SYDVKM. The CDR3 consists of 14 residues.

The gene calls are TRBV18 and TRBJ1-5; D is possibly TRBD1 (5 bases). Trimming shortened V by 2 bases and J by 7 bases, and 12 bases separated the two germline ends. The CDR3 length is 14 residues. Germline V gene data show CDR1 as KGHSH and CDR2 as LQKENI. The CDR3 loop reads CASSPVGEKQPQHF. DNA of the CDR3: TGTGCCAGCTCACCAGTAGGGGAAAAGCAGCCCCAGCATTTT.

The V and J genes are TRBV7-2 and TRBJ2-3; 10 bases match TRBD2. V lost 5 bases to trimming and J lost 2 bases; unmatched junction nucleotides: 4. This CDR3 has 15 residues. Germline V gene sequence: CDR1 SGHTA, CDR2 FQGNSA. CDR3 protein: CASSTSGNPTDTQYF. DNA of the CDR3: TGTGCCAGCAGCACTAGCGGGAACCCCACAGATACGCAGTATTTT.

The rearrangement joins TRBV7-2 to TRBJ1-4, with 10 positions matching TRBD1. This CDR3 contains 15 residues. Germline-derived CDR1 and CDR2 are SGHTA and FQGNSA. V dropped 1 base and J dropped 8; count of bases not matched to a gene: 4. The CDR3 loop reads CASSLGGTGVEKLFF. The CDR3 DNA sequence: TGTGCCAGCAGCTTAGGCGGGACAGGGGTAGAAAAACTGTTTTTT.

The DNA for the CDR3 is TGTGCCAGCAGCAGTCAGGCGGGAGGTGCGGATGAGCAGTTCTTC. As protein: CASSSQAGGADEQFF. The chain has TRBV9 and TRBJ2-1, with TRBD2 identical over 8 bases. The CDR3 loop spans 15 amino acids. With 4 bases clipped from V and 8 bases from J, the junction kept 11 bases outside the gene matches. The V gene's germline CDR1 is SGDLS and CDR2 YYNGEE.

This clone was found once. J is TRBJ2-7 and V is TRBV6-1; 7 nucleotides align to TRBD1. The CDR3 is 14 amino acids. Germline assignment: CDR1 MNHNS and CDR2 SASEGT. V gave up 8 bases and J gave up 3 bases; unmatched junction bases: 10. CDR3 bases: TGTGCCAGCCAGATGGAGTGGACAGGCTACGAGCAGTACTTC. Its translation: CASQMEWTGYEQYF.

The rearrangement joins TRBV6-4 to TRBJ1-1; 7 nucleotides line up with TRBD1. The CDR3 loop spans 13 amino acids. Germline trimming cut 3 bases from V and 4 bases from J; bases unmatched to any gene: 2. Germline CDR1 is MRHNA and CDR2 is SNTAGT. As DNA, the CDR3 is TGTGCCAGCAGTGAAACAGGGGCCACTGAAGCTTTCTTT. It is translated as CASSETGATEAFF.

This clone was seen only a few times. The chain carries TRBV5-5 and TRBJ1-2; D gene unclear. The V end was cut by 2 bases, the J end by 10 bases, with 9 bases between. The CDR3 totals 11 residues. Germline loops: CDR1 SGHKS, CDR2 YYEKEE (reference sequence). The CDR3 region has the DNA TGTGCCAGCAGCTTACAGAGCTACTACACCTTC. Its translation is CASSLQSYYTF. The full variable domain, in which reference TRBV5-5 and TRBJ1-2 provide the parts outside the CDR3, is DAGVTQSPTHLIKTRGQQVTLRCSPISGHKSVSWYQQVLGQGPQFIFQYYEKEERGRGNFPDRFSARQFPNYSSELNVNALLLGDSALYLCASSLQSYYTFGSGTRLTVV.

The chain recombines TRBV14 with TRBJ2-1; the match to TRBD1 covers 8 bases. The junction had 5 bases not matched to a gene; V was cut back by 3 bases and J by 4 bases. CDR3 length: 15 residues. Germline V gene data show CDR1 as SGHDN and CDR2 as FVKESK. The CDR3 coding sequence is TGTGCCAGCAGCCAGGACAGGGATAGGTACAATGAGCAGTTCTTC. Amino acid sequence: CASSQDRDRYNEQFF.

V usage is TRBV7-9 and J usage is TRBJ2-5, with TRBD1 identical over 8 bases. J was trimmed by 1 base and V by 4 bases; bases with no gene match: 2. There are 14 residues in the CDR3. Germline V gene data show CDR1 as SEHNR and CDR2 as FQNEAQ (reference sequence). CDR3 nucleotides: TGTGCCAGCAGCTCCGGACAGGGCCAAGAGACCCAGTACTTC. Its protein is CASSSGQGQETQYF.

This chain links TRBV19 with TRBJ1-5; 9 bases match TRBD1. Looked up from germline, CDR1 is LNHDA and CDR2 is SQIVND (reference sequence). CDR3 length: 14 amino acids. Unmatched junction bases numbered 0, after V lost 4 bases and J lost 2 bases. CDR3 region: CASSRDRGNQPQHF. The CDR3 DNA is TGTGCCAGTAGTAGGGACAGGGGCAATCAGCCCCAGCATTTT.

The chain carries TRBV29-1 and TRBJ1-4; D perhaps matches TRBD1 (6 bases). The CDR3 has 13 amino acids. CDR1 SQVTM and CDR2 ANQGSEA come from the germline V gene. Trimming cost V 7 bases and J 2 bases, with 11 bases left between them. CDR3 nucleotides: TGCAGCGCCAGGGGACGTACTAATGAAAAACTGTTTTTT. Protein sequence: CSARGRTNEKLFF.

This rearrangement joins TRBV5-3 to TRBJ1-1; 8 bases are shared with TRBD1. TRBV5-3 is recorded as an ORF, its role being uncertain. There are 15 residues in the CDR3. Trimming cost V 4 bases and J 1 base; bases outside gene matches: 6. CDR3 sequence (DNA): TGTGCCAGAAGCGGGACAGGTCCCCCGAACACTGAAGCTTTCTTT. Protein product: CARSGTGPPNTEAFF.

CDR3 sequence: CASTRAGEKLFF. The CDR3 DNA reads TGTGCCAGCACGCGAGCAGGAGAAAAACTGTTTTTT. The chain links TRBV13 to TRBJ1-4; D gene uncertain. The CDR3 has 12 residues. V shed 7 bases and J shed 8 bases, with 11 bases lying between them. Germline values: CDR1 PRHDT, CDR2 FYEKMQ (reference sequence). Full variable domain (outside the CDR3, taken from reference TRBV13 and TRBJ1-4): AAGVIQSPRHLIKEKRETATLKCYPIPRHDTVYWYQQGPGQDPQFLISFYEKMQSDKGSIPDRFSAQQFSDYHSELNMSSLELGDSALYFCASTRAGEKLFFGSGTQLSVL.

The chain combines TRBV5-4 with TRBJ2-3; 15 nucleotides align to TRBD2. Germline CDR1 is SGHNT and CDR2 is YYREEE (reference sequence). The J segment lost 4 bases and the V segment lost 4 bases, leaving 4 bases of the junction unmatched. The CDR3 is 16 residues long. As DNA, the CDR3 is TGTGCCAGCAGCGGGGGACTAGCGGGAGGTGCAGATACGCAGTATTTT. The encoded protein is CASSGGLAGGADTQYF.